The clone carrying this T cell receptor beta chain appeared a single time. Its antigen remains unidentified. This entry is derived from a study of siplizumab effects on memory and regulatory T cells. Study conclusions and caveats: Memory cells seemed less diverse than naive T cells, which also seemed major contributors to the alloresponse. An assignable naive or memory phenotype was lacking in roughly 75-95% of proliferating CD4+ or CD8+ clones.

TCRdb's copy holds only in-frame clones and misses some; the assay was immunoSEQ multiplex PCR. The table lists about 87,000 clones, over 85% of them singletons. Germline V lookup: CDR1 LNHDA, CDR2 SQIVND (reference sequence). This CDR3 has 13 residues. Trimming shortened V by 7 bases and J by 1 base, and 10 bases separated the two germline ends. The sample taken for sequencing was non-Treg CD4+ T cells sorted from blood. The gene calls are TRBV19 and TRBJ2-5, with D perhaps matching TRBD1 or TRBD2 (6 bases each). This TCR was sampled from a human donor in good health. The CDR3 region is CASNRGLQETQYF. The DNA of the CDR3 is TGTGCCAGTAATCGGGGGCTCCAAGAGACCCAGTACTTC. Together with reference TRBV19 and TRBJ2-5, the CDR3 gives the full variable domain: DGGITQSPKYLFRKEGQNVTLSCEQNLNHDAMYWYRQDPGQGLRLIYYSQIVNDFQKGDIAEGYSVSREKKESFPLTVTSAQKNPTAFYLCASNRGLQETQYFGPGTRLLVL.